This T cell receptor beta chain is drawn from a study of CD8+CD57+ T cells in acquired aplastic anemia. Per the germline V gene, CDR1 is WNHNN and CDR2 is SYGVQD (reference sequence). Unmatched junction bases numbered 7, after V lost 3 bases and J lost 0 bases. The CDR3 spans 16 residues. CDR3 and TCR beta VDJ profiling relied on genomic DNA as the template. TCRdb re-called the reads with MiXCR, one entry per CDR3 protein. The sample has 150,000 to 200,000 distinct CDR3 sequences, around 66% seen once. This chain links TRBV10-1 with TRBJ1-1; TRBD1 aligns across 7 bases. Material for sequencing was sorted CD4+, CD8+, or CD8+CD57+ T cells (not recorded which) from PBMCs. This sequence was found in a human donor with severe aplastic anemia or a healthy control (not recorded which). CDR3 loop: CASSEFPGQLNTEAFF. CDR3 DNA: TGCGCCAGCAGTGAATTCCCGGGACAGCTGAACACTGAAGCTTTCTTT.